This T cell receptor beta chain was identified during a study of breast tumors, draining lymph nodes, adjacent tissues. Breast cancer patients provided tissue from their axillary draining lymph nodes. This clonotype was observed many times. Its antigen is currently unknown. A single record per CDR3 protein comes from TCRdb applying MiXCR to the multiplex PCR reads. Here the sample spans around 130,000 distinct CDR3 sequences, around a third being singletons. Study-level findings and limits: That most tumor T cells come from lymph nodes remained unproven. Tumors had less TCR diversity than lymph nodes, more than nontumor tissue. Findings are consistent with lymph node origin and intratumoral expansion of most tumor T cells.

CDR1 and CDR2 from the germline V gene are MNHEY and SVGAGI. CDR3 length equals 17 residues. V gave up 6 bases and J gave up 0 bases, with 18 bases separating them. The origin of this receptor is a female donor with breast cancer. Some clones in this sample may be carry-over from other donors' samples. Sequenced material: axillary lymph node tissue. The V and J genes are TRBV6-5 and TRBJ1-3; maybe TRBD1 (5 bases). This chain's CDR3 is CASRSSSLGGSGNTIYF. CDR3 nucleotides: TGTGCCAGCAGGTCGTCCTCCCTGGGGGGCTCTGGAAACACCATATATTTT.